Below, one T cell receptor beta chain is given with its context. While infection was still active, Seattle patients were enrolled and then followed longitudinally. This sample is drawn from a study of blood T cell repertoires in COVID-19. The wider study: The cDNA or gDNA used as material had been derived from T cells, B-cell-depleted T cells, or PBMCs.

Sequenced by immunoSEQ multiplex PCR; TCRdb stores in-frame clones only, minus some. The profile shows 200,000 to 300,000 clones, more than 75% of them singletons. Sequencing was performed on peripheral blood. The clonotype comes from a woman aged 55-69 years with COVID-19, enrolled during active disease.

Here the CDR3 DNA reads TGTGCCAGCAGACCCGGTAGCGGGACAGGGGGCTACGAGCAGTACTTC. It specifies CASRPGSGTGGYEQYF. This rearrangement joins TRBV28 to TRBJ2-7; 11 nucleotides align to TRBD1. Germline CDR1 is MDHEN and CDR2 is SYDVKM. The CDR3 runs to 16 residues. V was clipped by 6 bases and J by 3 bases; unmatched bases: 10.